These 19 T cell receptor beta chains were sequenced from one sample in a study of cytomegalovirus exposure and HLA in healthy donors. The data were produced by immunoSEQ multiplex PCR, yet TCRdb's version contains in-frame clones alone and is incomplete. The sample has about 120,000 clones; approximately 81% are singletons. The specimen was PBMCs. Receptors originate from a woman in her 30s in good health and CMV-seronegative.

CDR3: CASSPGDFQYF. As DNA, the CDR3 is TGTGCCAGCAGCCCCGGGGACTTTCAGTACTTC. V is TRBV7-9 and J is TRBJ2-7, with D perhaps matching TRBD2 (6 bases). Per the germline V gene, CDR1 is SEHNR and CDR2 is FQNEAQ (reference sequence). The CDR3 covers 11 residues. Trimming stripped 5 bases from V and 10 bases from J, with 12 bases between.

A single count supports this clone. V is TRBV6-6 and J is TRBJ2-7; weak D call: TRBD1 (6 bases). The V gene's germline CDR1 is MNHNY and CDR2 SVGAGI (reference sequence). V dropped 5 bases and J dropped 0 bases, with 11 bases sitting between them. The CDR3 length is 14 residues. The CDR3 bases are TGTGCCAGCAGTAAGGGGGTCCTCTCCTACGAGCAGTACTTC. Its protein is CASSKGVLSYEQYF.

The chain carries TRBV30 and TRBJ1-2; D not resolved. The germline V and J ends were trimmed by 2 bases and 0 bases, with 7 bases remaining between them. The CDR3 is made up of 13 amino acids. CDR1 is GTSNPN and CDR2 is SVGIG in the germline V gene (reference sequence). CDR3 DNA: TGTGCCTGGAGTACACAAACTAACTATGGCTACACCTTC. Protein sequence: CAWSTQTNYGYTF.

This chain uses TRBV29-1 with TRBJ1-2; 7 nucleotides line up with TRBD1. V shed 4 bases and J 8 bases; nucleotides not matched to a gene: 10. The V gene's germline CDR1 is SQVTM and CDR2 ANQGSEA. The CDR3 extends over 13 amino acids. Written as DNA, the CDR3 is TGCAGCGTTGGGAGGGGGACAGAGCGAGGCTACACCTTC. Amino acids: CSVGRGTERGYTF.

J is TRBJ2-5 and V is TRBV2; possible D gene TRBD1, 6 bases. The ends were cut back, 8 bases at V and 3 bases at J, with 28 bases in the middle. CDR1 is SNHLY and CDR2 is FYNNEI in the germline V gene. The CDR3 is 18 residues long. In DNA, the CDR3 is TGTGCCAGCCCGTCGGTGCTGAGTCGGAGACAGGAGAAAGAGACCCAGTACTTC. Protein: CASPSVLSRRQEKETQYF.

This chain connects TRBV6-5 to TRBJ2-2; 7 bases line up with TRBD1. V trimming: 4 bases; J trimming: 6 bases; junction bases outside the gene matches: 8. The CDR3 is 15 residues long. Germline values: CDR1 MNHEY, CDR2 SVGAGI. For the CDR3, the DNA is TGTGCCAGCAGTTCCCGACAGGGTAAACCCGGGGAGCTGTTTTTT. Translation gives CASSSRQGKPGELFF.

CDR3: CASSVSVTGSDEQFF. CDR3 DNA sequence: TGTGCCAGCAGCGTATCAGTTACCGGGTCAGATGAGCAGTTCTTC. The genes are TRBV9 and TRBJ2-1, with D unclear. V gave up 1 base and J gave up 8 bases, with 16 bases separating them. Germline lookup yields CDR1 SGDLS and CDR2 YYNGEE. The CDR3 consists of 15 residues.

This chain connects TRBV27 to TRBJ2-6; 8 bases align to TRBD1. Germline loops: CDR1 MNHEY, CDR2 SMNVEV (reference sequence). The CDR3 covers 18 residues. Trimming at V came to 6 bases and at J to 0 bases, leaving 10 bases not matched to a gene. CDR3 sequence (DNA): TGTGCCAGCAGATCCCTGGGGACAGGTGTCTCTGGGGCCAACGTCCTGACTTTC. This gives the protein CASRSLGTGVSGANVLTF. The whole variable domain, filled in from reference TRBV27 and TRBJ2-6, reads EAQVTQNPRYLITVTGKKLTVTCSQNMNHEYMSWYRQDPGLGLRQIYYSMNVEVTDKGDVPEGYKVSRKEKRNFPLILESPSPNQTSLYFCASRSLGTGVSGANVLTFGAGSRLTVL.

V gene TRBV9 combines with J gene TRBJ1-1; D is unresolved. Germline CDR1 is SGDLS and CDR2 is YYNGEE. V lost 5 bases to trimming and J lost 13 bases, with 12 bases between them. This CDR3 is 10 amino acids long. The CDR3 DNA sequence: TGTGCCAGCAGTGGTTCCGCAGTTTTCTTT. This codes for CASSGSAVFF.

The J gene is TRBJ2-3, the V gene TRBV18; perhaps TRBD1 as D (6 bases). Germline V CDR1 and CDR2: KGHSH, LQKENI. This CDR3 spans 16 amino acids. V was cut by 3 bases and J by 2 bases, with 15 bases left in between. The chain's CDR3 is CASSPLGTKPTDTQYF. CDR3 DNA sequence: TGTGCCAGCTCACCTCTCGGGACAAAACCCACAGATACGCAGTATTTT. Looking up the rest from reference TRBV18 and TRBJ2-3 gives the full variable domain: NAGVMQNPRHLVRRRGQEARLRCSPMKGHSHVYWYRQLPEEGLKFMVYLQKENIIDESGMPKERFSAEFPKEGPSILRIQQVVRGDSAAYFCASSPLGTKPTDTQYFGPGTRLTVL.

This clone was detected many times. The V call is TRBV30, the J call TRBJ2-5, with 7 bases fitting TRBD2. Germline assignment: CDR1 GTSNPN and CDR2 SVGIG (reference sequence). J lost 3 bases, V lost 0 bases, and 7 bases had no gene match. This CDR3 has 15 residues. DNA for the CDR3: TGTGCCTGGAGTGTAGGTCTAGCGGATAAAGAGACCCAGTACTTC. This sequence encodes CAWSVGLADKETQYF.

In DNA, the CDR3 is TGTGCCAGCAGCTGGGGGGGGAACGAGCAGTACTTC. Its translation is CASSWGGNEQYF. The J gene is TRBJ2-7, the V gene TRBV5-4; the match to TRBD2 covers 7 bases. This CDR3 spans 12 amino acids. Germline loops: CDR1 SGHNT, CDR2 YYREEE (reference sequence). The V and J ends lost 3 bases and 5 bases, in that order; junction bases with no gene match: 2.

The DNA of the CDR3 is TGTGCCAGCAGTGAAAGGCGACAGGGAAGGAGTCAGCCCCAGCATTTT. It is translated as CASSERRQGRSQPQHF. The rearrangement joins TRBV6-1 to TRBJ1-5, with 7 bases identical to TRBD1. The CDR3 is made up of 16 amino acids. Germline trimming cut 2 bases from V and 6 bases from J; bases unmatched to any gene: 10. Germline V lookup: CDR1 MNHNS, CDR2 SASEGT.

This clone turned up a few times. V is TRBV5-1 and J is TRBJ1-1; 7 bases agree with TRBD1. Germline CDR1 is SGHRS and CDR2 is YFSETQ. V dropped 0 bases and J dropped 5; count of bases not matched to a gene: 10. This CDR3 is built from 16 residues. CDR3 amino acids: CASSLVGGTGVTEAFF. CDR3 DNA sequence: TGCGCCAGCAGCTTGGTGGGAGGAACAGGGGTTACTGAAGCTTTCTTT.

J is TRBJ1-4 and V is TRBV6-6; 8 nucleotides agree with TRBD1. The J segment lost 8 bases and the V segment lost 0 bases, leaving 8 bases of the junction unmatched. This CDR3 is 16 amino acids long. Per the germline V gene, CDR1 is MNHNY and CDR2 is SVGAGI (reference sequence). In nucleotides, the CDR3 is TGTGCCAGCAGTTACTCGACCGGACAGGGATGGGAAAAACTGTTTTTT. Protein: CASSYSTGQGWEKLFF.

The CDR3 nucleotides read TGTGCCAGCTCGAGGGTAGGGGGCGAAGAAAAACTGTTTTTT. Encoded protein: CASSRVGGEEKLFF. The chain combines TRBV9 with TRBJ1-4; 7 nucleotides line up with TRBD1. Trimming took 7 bases from V and 8 from J; bases not matched to a gene: 11. CDR1 SGDLS and CDR2 YYNGEE come from the germline V gene. The CDR3 contains 14 residues.

The rearrangement joins TRBV25-1 to TRBJ2-7; perhaps TRBD2 as D (6 bases). The V end lost 3 bases, the J end lost 0 bases, and 12 bases lay between the germline ends. Looked up from germline, CDR1 is MGHDK and CDR2 is SYGVNS. The CDR3 extends over 15 amino acids. CDR3 region: CASSEGGPRSYEQYF. As DNA, the CDR3 is TGTGCCAGCAGTGAGGGGGGACCGCGCTCCTACGAGCAGTACTTC.

The chain links TRBV2 to TRBJ2-7; 9 positions agree with TRBD1. V lost 6 bases to trimming and J lost 5 bases; unmatched junction nucleotides: 8. In germline, CDR1 is SNHLY, CDR2 FYNNEI. The CDR3 covers 14 residues. CDR3 sequence: CASRTDRGYDEQYF. CDR3 nucleotide sequence: TGTGCCAGCAGGACGGACAGGGGATACGACGAGCAGTACTTC.

The chain couples TRBV18 to TRBJ1-1, with 7 nucleotides matching TRBD1. Unmatched junction bases numbered 8, after V lost 4 bases and J lost 0 bases. The CDR3 spans 16 residues. The germline CDR1 and CDR2 sequences are KGHSH and LQKENI. CDR3 residues: CASSLFTGTVNTEAFF. The CDR3 DNA is TGTGCCAGCTCACTCTTTACCGGGACAGTGAACACTGAAGCTTTCTTT. Looking up the rest from reference TRBV18 and TRBJ1-1 gives the full variable domain: NAGVMQNPRHLVRRRGQEARLRCSPMKGHSHVYWYRQLPEEGLKFMVYLQKENIIDESGMPKERFSAEFPKEGPSILRIQQVVRGDSAAYFCASSLFTGTVNTEAFFGQGTRLTVV.